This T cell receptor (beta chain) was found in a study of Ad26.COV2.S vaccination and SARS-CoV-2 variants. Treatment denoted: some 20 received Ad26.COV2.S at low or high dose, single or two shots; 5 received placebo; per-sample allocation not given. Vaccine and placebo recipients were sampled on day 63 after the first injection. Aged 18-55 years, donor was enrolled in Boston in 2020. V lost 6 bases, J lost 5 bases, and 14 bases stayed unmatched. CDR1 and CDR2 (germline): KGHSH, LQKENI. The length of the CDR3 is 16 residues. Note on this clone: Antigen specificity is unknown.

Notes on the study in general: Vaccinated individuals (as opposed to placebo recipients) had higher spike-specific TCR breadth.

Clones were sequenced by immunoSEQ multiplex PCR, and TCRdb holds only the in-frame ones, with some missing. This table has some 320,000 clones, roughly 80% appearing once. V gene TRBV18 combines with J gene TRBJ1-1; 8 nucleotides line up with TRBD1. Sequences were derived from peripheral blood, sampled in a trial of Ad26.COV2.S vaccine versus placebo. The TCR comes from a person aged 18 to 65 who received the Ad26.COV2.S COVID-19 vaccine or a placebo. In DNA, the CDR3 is TGTGCCAGCTCTCTTTCCAGTGGGGACAGGATGACTGAAGCTTTCTTT. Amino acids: CASSLSSGDRMTEAFF.